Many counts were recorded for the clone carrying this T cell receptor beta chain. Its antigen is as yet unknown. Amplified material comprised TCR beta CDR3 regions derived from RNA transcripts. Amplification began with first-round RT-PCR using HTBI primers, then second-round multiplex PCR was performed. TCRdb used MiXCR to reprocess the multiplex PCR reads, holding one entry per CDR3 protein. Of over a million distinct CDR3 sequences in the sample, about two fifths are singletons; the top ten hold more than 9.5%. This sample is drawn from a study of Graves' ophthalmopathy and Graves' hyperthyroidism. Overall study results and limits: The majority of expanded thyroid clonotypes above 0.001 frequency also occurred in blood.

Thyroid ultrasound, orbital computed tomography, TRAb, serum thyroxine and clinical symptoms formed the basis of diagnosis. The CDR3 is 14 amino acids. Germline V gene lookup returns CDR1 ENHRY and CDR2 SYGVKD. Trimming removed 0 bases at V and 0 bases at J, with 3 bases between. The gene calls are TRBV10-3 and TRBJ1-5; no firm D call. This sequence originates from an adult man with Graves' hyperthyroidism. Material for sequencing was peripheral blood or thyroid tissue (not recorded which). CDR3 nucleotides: TGTGCCATCAGTGAGTCTGATAGCAATCAGCCCCAGCATTTT. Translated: CAISESDSNQPQHF.